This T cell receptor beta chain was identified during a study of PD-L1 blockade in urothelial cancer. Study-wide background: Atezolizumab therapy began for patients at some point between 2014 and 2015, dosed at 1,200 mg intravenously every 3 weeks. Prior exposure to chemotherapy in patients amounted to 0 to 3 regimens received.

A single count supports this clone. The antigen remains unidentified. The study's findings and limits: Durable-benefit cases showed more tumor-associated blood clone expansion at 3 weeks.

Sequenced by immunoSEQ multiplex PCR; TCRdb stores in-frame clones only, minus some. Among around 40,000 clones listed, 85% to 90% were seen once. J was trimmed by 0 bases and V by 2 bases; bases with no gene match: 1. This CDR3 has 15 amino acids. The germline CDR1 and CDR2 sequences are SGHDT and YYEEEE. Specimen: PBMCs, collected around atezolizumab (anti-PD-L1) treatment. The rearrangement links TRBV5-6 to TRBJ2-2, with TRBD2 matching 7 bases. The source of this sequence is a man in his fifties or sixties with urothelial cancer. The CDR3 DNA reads TGTGCCAGCAGCTTCGCGGGGGCGAACACCGGGGAGCTGTTTTTT. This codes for CASSFAGANTGELFF.